Sequencing of this T cell receptor beta chain was carried out in a study of blood T cell repertoires in COVID-19. For the study at large: The United States, Italy and Spain were the sources of the acute and convalescent COVID-19 samples.

Per the study methods: The assay estimated nucleated cells by amplifying reference gene primers. Sequenced by immunoSEQ multiplex PCR; TCRdb stores in-frame clones only, minus some. V and J calls and clone size are as listed in that table; D and trimming were resolved from the DNA. The top ten clones hold 9% to 13% of a sample with 150,000 to 160,000 clones, roughly 83% of them seen once. This CDR3 has 15 residues. CDR1 is MNHEY and CDR2 is SMNVEV in the germline V gene (reference sequence). V lost 6 bases, J lost 4 bases, and 8 bases stayed unmatched. Material: peripheral blood. The chain links TRBV27 to TRBJ1-5; 8 bases line up with TRBD1. This clonotype was sampled from a woman aged 60-75 years with COVID-19, enrolled during active disease. CDR3 loop: CASSRGRTGNQPQHF. In DNA form, the CDR3 reads TGTGCCAGCAGCCGGGGAAGGACAGGGAATCAGCCCCAGCATTTT.